Below, 25 T cell receptor beta chains from the same sample are listed, as sequenced in a study of blood T cell repertoires in COVID-19. Sequenced by immunoSEQ multiplex PCR; TCRdb stores in-frame clones only, minus some. In the table there are about 250,000 clones, 87% of which are singletons. Specimen: peripheral blood. The receptors come from a man in his late teens or twenties with active or convalescent COVID-19.

The rearrangement links TRBV24-1 to TRBJ2-7, with no clear D. V was shortened by 8 bases and J by 2 bases, with 15 bases between the two germline ends. This CDR3 is 14 amino acids long. Germline CDR1 KGHDR, CDR2 SFDVKD. CDR3 sequence: CATNFWQVTYEQYF. DNA for the CDR3: TGTGCCACCAATTTTTGGCAGGTGACCTACGAGCAGTACTTC.

The rearrangement joins TRBV24-1 to TRBJ2-6; tentative D call: TRBD1 (5 bases). Trimming took 3 bases from V and 4 from J, leaving 9 bases between them. Germline-derived CDR1 and CDR2 are KGHDR and SFDVKD. The CDR3 runs to 15 residues. The CDR3 here is CATSDGATGANVLTF. The DNA for the CDR3 is TGTGCCACCAGTGATGGGGCGACCGGGGCCAACGTCCTGACTTTC.

The V call is TRBV5-4, the J call TRBJ2-7, with D tentatively TRBD2 (6 bases). This CDR3 has 14 residues. Germline V gene data show CDR1 as SGHNT and CDR2 as YYREEE (reference sequence). Trimming took off 6 bases at V and 5 bases at J, with 18 bases between the two ends. The CDR3 coding sequence is TGTGCCAGCACCCGGGACTCCACTGGCCACGAGCAGTACTTC. Amino acids: CASTRDSTGHEQYF.

This clone was seen once. The same CDR3 can be traced to other DNA sequences in this sample. V and J are TRBV27 and TRBJ1-1, with unresolved D. V was pared by 3 bases and J by 5 bases, with 7 bases between. The CDR3 is 12 residues long. Germline CDR1 and CDR2: MNHEY and SMNVEV (reference sequence). DNA for the CDR3: TGTGCCAGCAGTTTTCGAGGGACTGAAGCTTTCTTT. Amino acid sequence: CASSFRGTEAFF.

The chain couples TRBV27 to TRBJ1-5, with 9 bases identical to TRBD1. V was clipped by 6 bases and J by 5 bases; unmatched bases: 5. Per germline, CDR1 MNHEY and CDR2 SMNVEV (reference sequence). The CDR3 is made up of 14 amino acids. CDR3 residues: CASRPGTGHQPQHF. In nucleotides, the CDR3 is TGTGCCAGCAGGCCGGGGACAGGGCATCAGCCCCAGCATTTT.

The chain is built from TRBV10-2 and TRBJ2-1; TRBD2 matches at 7 bases. Germline V gene sequence: CDR1 WSHSY, CDR2 SAAADI. The CDR3 loop spans 15 amino acids. The V gene end was trimmed by 4 bases and the J gene end by 2 bases; junction bases not matched to a gene: 5. CDR3 region: CASSAMAGAYNEQFF. For the CDR3, the DNA is TGCGCCAGCAGTGCCATGGCGGGAGCCTACAATGAGCAGTTCTTC.

The CDR3 bases are TGTGCCAGCAGCCGCAGGGATCTCTACGAGCAGTACTTC. It encodes CASSRRDLYEQYF. The J gene is TRBJ2-7, the V gene TRBV7-2, with D perhaps matching TRBD1 (5 bases). Germline-derived CDR1 and CDR2 are SGHTA and FQGNSA. This CDR3 contains 13 residues. Trimming took 5 bases from V and 3 from J, leaving 11 bases between them.

The V and J genes are TRBV19 and TRBJ1-1; D is unresolved. Germline CDR1 and CDR2: LNHDA and SQIVND (reference sequence). V lost 1 base, J lost 1 base, and 7 bases lay in between. The CDR3 spans 14 residues. The CDR3, as DNA: TGTGCCAGTAGTATAGCGGCGGAGAACACTGAAGCTTTCTTT. Encoded protein: CASSIAAENTEAFF.

The chain employs TRBV7-3 and TRBJ2-7; 9 nucleotides match TRBD1. This CDR3 is built from 15 residues. V trimming: 5 bases; J trimming: 5 bases; junction bases outside the gene matches: 10. Germline V CDR1 and CDR2: SGHTA, FQGTGA. The CDR3 coding sequence is TGTGCCAGCAGCCCCCCGGGACAGGGCTTTCACGAGCAGTACTTC. It is translated as CASSPPGQGFHEQYF. Full variable domain (rest looked up from reference TRBV7-3 and TRBJ2-7): GAGVSQTPSNKVTEKGKYVELRCDPISGHTALYWYRQSLGQGPEFLIYFQGTGAADDSGLPNDRFFAVRPEGSVSTLKIQRTERGDSAVYLCASSPPGQGFHEQYFGPGTRLTVT.

The chain carries TRBV3-1 (or the pseudogene TRBV3-2) and TRBJ1-5; possibly TRBD1 for D (5 bases). The CDR3 is 16 amino acids. The germline V gene encodes CDR1 LGHDT and CDR2 YNNKEL (reference sequence). V was clipped by 3 bases and J by 2 bases, with 14 bases between them. DNA of the CDR3: TGTGCCAGCAGCCACCCCACATGGACATGCAATCAGCCCCAGCATTTT. This translates into CASSHPTWTCNQPQHF.

The chain carries TRBV7-2 and TRBJ1-2; 11 positions agree with TRBD1. Germline-derived CDR1 and CDR2 are SGHTA and FQGNSA. The CDR3 length is 14 residues. Trimming took 5 bases from V and 8 from J; bases not matched to a gene: 7. The CDR3 protein is CASSVGQGVKGYTF. DNA for the CDR3: TGTGCCAGCAGCGTGGGACAGGGGGTGAAGGGCTACACCTTC.

This clone was recorded a few times. The chain links TRBV7-2 to TRBJ1-6; D is ambiguous. Trimming shortened V by 5 bases and J by 8 bases, and 13 bases separated the two germline ends. The V gene's germline CDR1 is SGHTA and CDR2 FQGNSA. The CDR3 length is 14 residues. CDR3 in DNA: TGTGCCAGCAGCCTCCCGAATGAGTATTCACCCCTCCACTTT. Translated: CASSLPNEYSPLHF.

The chain has TRBV11-1 and TRBJ1-6; no firm D call. The CDR3 covers 15 residues. V shed 0 bases and J shed 6 bases, with 9 bases lying between them. Germline lookup yields CDR1 SGHAT and CDR2 FQDESV (reference sequence). The CDR3 region has the DNA TGTGCCAGCAGCTTAGCGGCAGGCCGTAATTCACCCCTCCACTTT. Translating it yields CASSLAAGRNSPLHF. Based on the CDR3 plus reference TRBV11-1 and TRBJ1-6, the full variable domain is EAEVAQSPRYKITEKSQAVAFWCDPISGHATLYWYRQILGQGPELLVQFQDESVVDDSQLPKDRFSAERLKGVDSTLKIQPAELGDSAMYLCASSLAAGRNSPLHFGNGTRLTVT.

This rearrangement joins TRBV3-1 (or the pseudogene TRBV3-2) to TRBJ2-7; TRBD2 matches 13 bases. This CDR3 region has 16 residues. The germline V gene encodes CDR1 LGHDT and CDR2 YNNKEL (reference sequence). Trimming cost V 4 bases and J 3 bases; bases outside gene matches: 6. CDR3 in DNA: TGTGCCAGCAGCCGCGGACTAGCGGGAGCCTTCTACGAGCAGTACTTC. Encoded protein: CASSRGLAGAFYEQYF.

V and J are TRBV13 and TRBJ2-7; a weak D match, TRBD2 (6 bases). The germline V gene has CDR1 PRHDT and CDR2 FYEKMQ (reference sequence). The CDR3 consists of 17 residues. Deletions cut 8 bases from V and 3 bases from J, with 26 bases between. The CDR3 coding sequence is TGTGCCAGCGCCTCGGGGCAGGGCCGGGACTGGGACTACGAGCAGTACTTC. This codes for CASASGQGRDWDYEQYF.

In DNA, the CDR3 is TGTGCCAGCAGTTCGGGACTAGCCGGGTCATACGAGCAGTACTTC. It specifies CASSSGLAGSYEQYF. V and J are TRBV28 and TRBJ2-7; 9 bases agree with TRBD2. Trimming took 4 bases from V and 4 from J; bases not matched to a gene: 8. In germline, CDR1 is MDHEN, CDR2 SYDVKM. The CDR3 has 15 residues.

V and J are TRBV29-1 and TRBJ2-7; 7 positions agree with TRBD2. The length of the CDR3 is 14 residues. Germline-derived CDR1 and CDR2 are SQVTM and ANQGSEA. The V gene end was trimmed by 0 bases and the J gene end by 3 bases; junction bases not matched to a gene: 5. The CDR3: CSVEDKGGVYEQYF. The CDR3 coding sequence is TGCAGCGTTGAAGATAAGGGAGGGGTCTACGAGCAGTACTTC.

The V call is TRBV6-6, the J call TRBJ2-7, with D possibly TRBD2 on 7 matching bases. Germline values: CDR1 MNHNY, CDR2 SVGAGI (reference sequence). Trimming left V 5 bases short and J 0 bases short, with 17 bases between. The CDR3 contains 16 residues. The CDR3 spells CASSQRPGGASYEQYF. CDR3 DNA sequence: TGTGCCAGCAGTCAAAGGCCGGGGGGCGCCTCCTACGAGCAGTACTTC.

CDR3 nucleotides: TGTGCCAGCTCACCAATCCCAGACAGGGCGAATTCACCCCTCCACTTT. Protein sequence: CASSPIPDRANSPLHF. The chain joins TRBV18 to TRBJ1-6, with TRBD1 matching 7 bases. This CDR3 region has 16 residues. V lost 2 bases, J lost 7 bases, and 8 bases stayed unmatched. From germline, CDR1 is KGHSH and CDR2 LQKENI.

This chain uses TRBV9 with TRBJ2-7; 9 bases agree with TRBD2. Germline-derived CDR1 and CDR2 are SGDLS and YYNGEE. V dropped 0 bases and J dropped 3; count of bases not matched to a gene: 4. This CDR3 has 15 amino acids. The CDR3 reads CASSVGLAGSYEQYF. The CDR3 nucleotides read TGTGCCAGCAGCGTAGGCCTAGCGGGAAGCTACGAGCAGTACTTC.

The rearrangement joins TRBV6-2 or TRBV6-3 to TRBJ2-7, with D unclear. Germline-derived CDR1 and CDR2 are MNHEY and SVGEGT. The CDR3 consists of 15 residues. Trimming cost V 0 bases and J 2 bases, with 11 bases left between them. This chain's CDR3 is CASSYSSIPPYEQYF. The CDR3 DNA follows: TGTGCCAGCAGTTACTCGAGTATACCACCCTACGAGCAGTACTTC.

V is TRBV27 and J is TRBJ2-2, with D unresolved. In germline, CDR1 is MNHEY, CDR2 SMNVEV (reference sequence). The CDR3 is 14 residues long. Trimming took off 0 bases at V and 4 bases at J, with 6 bases between the two ends. The CDR3 region is CASSLSGGTGELFF. In DNA form, the CDR3 reads TGTGCCAGCAGTTTATCAGGCGGCACCGGGGAGCTGTTTTTT.

The chain joins TRBV5-4 to TRBJ1-1, with D hard to call. This CDR3 has 13 residues. The germline gives CDR1 SGHNT, CDR2 YYREEE (reference sequence). Trimming cost V 2 bases and J 2 bases, with 7 bases left between them. CDR3 coding DNA: TGTGCCAGCAGCTTCGCACTTAACACTGAAGCTTTCTTT. Translating gives CASSFALNTEAFF.

This chain links TRBV30 with TRBJ1-3; possible D gene TRBD1, 6 bases. V was clipped by 5 bases and J by 0 bases, with 8 bases between them. The CDR3 is 13 residues long. Germline V lookup: CDR1 GTSNPN, CDR2 SVGIG (reference sequence). This CDR3 is CAWDRISGNTIYF. CDR3 DNA: TGTGCCTGGGACAGGATCTCTGGAAACACCATATATTTT.

The count of this clone is one. The rearrangement uses TRBV20-1 and TRBJ1-2, with unresolved D. The CDR3 length is 12 residues. CDR1 and CDR2 from the germline V gene are DFQATT and SNEGSKA (reference sequence). V shed 3 bases and J shed 4 bases, with 9 bases lying between them. The CDR3 DNA sequence: TGCAGTGCTAGTTACAGTACCTATGGCTACACCTTC. Translation: CSASYSTYGYTF.